The following is a T cell receptor beta chain sequence with its context. No antigen is known for it. Per-base qualities were not stored, and no clone one base away is much larger. A total of 39 patients with non-small-cell lung cancer that had been surgically resected, each with specimens from both a primary tumor and a brain metastasis, made up the cohort. Archival formalin-fixed, paraffin-embedded tissues were used as the tumor specimens. At the junction V is shortened by 0 bases and J by 5 bases, with 10 bases in between. There are 13 amino acids in the CDR3, from cysteine to phenylalanine inclusive. Only the CDR3 DNA is retained, 39 bases long and in frame from the first base. CDR1 and CDR2 (SQVTM, ANQGSEA) derive from the germline V gene. The source of the sample is a study of brain metastases from non-small cell lung cancer (dated by TCRdb to the late 2010s). About the full investigation: The study profiled the immune microenvironment of paired resected primary tumors and brain metastases taken from patients with non-small-cell lung cancer. Here is what the overall study found, with its caveats: T-cell clones were apparently expanded in 64% of brain metastases relative to the matched primary tumors. T-cell infiltration was lower in brain metastases than in primary tumors (P < 0.001). Paired brain metastases and primary tumors largely shared TCR repertoires, although T-cell densities in the metastases were sparse.

To prepare the library, the immunoSEQ multiplex PCR assay was applied. Sequencing of the T-cell receptor beta chain repertoire was carried out together with a 770-gene immune expression panel. The table was pulled from immuneACCESS by TCRdb, which kept in-frame rearrangements only. Such tables lose some clones; where checked, under half of the loss comes from unresolved V genes, and the rest has no known cause. Present in this sample are about 7,400 clones, about 85% of which were seen just once. The ten most abundant clones make up around 4.1% of the sample. The sequence links TRBV29-1 to TRBJ1-1; tentative D gene TRBD1, with 5 bases matching. Specimen: primary lung tumor tissue. This specimen's cell subset or site label, per the study, means: primary lung tumor paired with brain metastasis. The sequence was obtained from a donor aged 40 or over with non-small cell lung cancer. For the CDR3, the sequence is CSVEDGTATEAFF. The DNA is TGCAGCGTTGAAGATGGGACGGCAACTGAAGCTTTCTTT.